The clone carrying this T cell receptor beta chain was seen a handful of times. This sample is part of a study of beta chain features in type 1 diabetes. This CDR3 is 15 amino acids long. J was trimmed by 5 bases and V by 3 bases; bases with no gene match: 6. Germline CDR1 LGHNA, CDR2 YSLEER. Investigators reverse transcribed all isolated RNA, so they sequenced expressed TCRB transcripts. Assay used: immunoSEQ multiplex PCR; TCRdb lists only in-frame clones, some missing. The table has just over 450,000 clones, around 28% seen once. Sequenced input: naive CD4+ T cells from blood. The sequence derives from a man younger than 30 in good health. This rearrangement joins TRBV4-3 to TRBJ2-2, with TRBD1 matching over 7 bases. Here the CDR3 reads CASSQTDRVTGELFF. The DNA of the CDR3 is TGCGCCAGCAGCCAGACCGACAGGGTGACCGGGGAGCTGTTTTTT.